A selection of T cell receptor beta chains follows, all from one sample in a study of cytomegalovirus exposure and HLA in healthy donors. Sequencing was performed with immunoSEQ multiplex PCR; in TCRdb, only in-frame clones are kept and a portion is missing. The table lists approximately 150,000 clones, about 80% of them singletons, with 9.7% in the top ten. The sequenced sample consisted of PBMCs. These receptors were collected from a man aged 18 to 30 in good health and CMV-seropositive. Each CDR3 is given with its conserved first and last residue. D genes are given only for firm matches. Size tells how often a clone was seen (once, few, many) or the class of an expanded clone, and some rows leave it out.

size,V,J,D,DNA,CDR3
-,TRBV20-1,TRBJ1-6,-,TGCAGTGCTAGGAGCGAGTCCCTCCACTTT,CSARSESLHF
-,TRBV7-9,TRBJ2-3,-,TGTGCCTCCCGCAGGGGTCAAACCTCAGATACGCAGTATTTT,CASRRGQTSDTQYF
-,TRBV5-1,TRBJ2-2,-,TGCGCCAGCAGCTTGTGGCCGAACACCGGGGAGCTGTTTTTT,CASSLWPNTGELFF
-,TRBV11-2,TRBJ1-1,-,TGTGCCAGCAGCTTAGCCCGGGAAACTGAAGTTTTCTTT,CASSLARETEVFF
-,TRBV11-2,TRBJ1-2,-,TGTGCCAGCAGCTTAGCGGGGGGGGGTAATGGCTACACCTTC,CASSLAGGGNGYTF
once,TRBV7-6,TRBJ2-7,TRBD1,TGTGCCAGCAGCTCATGGACAGGGGGCACCCCCTACGAGCAGTACTTC,CASSSWTGGTPYEQYF
-,TRBV7-2,TRBJ2-7,TRBD1,TGTGCCAGCAGCCGCCCGGGACAGGGCTACGAGCAGTACTTC,CASSRPGQGYEQYF
-,TRBV2,TRBJ2-2,TRBD1,TGTGCCAGCAGTGAAGGGGGGACAGGGGGCGATACCGGGGAGCTGTTTTTT,CASSEGGTGGDTGELFF
-,TRBV27,TRBJ1-2,-,TGTGCCAGCAGTAGTCTGGAGGCTGATGGCTACACCTTC,CASSSLEADGYTF
-,TRBV19,TRBJ2-7,TRBD2,TGTGCCAGTAGTATCGCGGCTAGCGGGGGGTTAGGGCAGTACTTC,CASSIAASGGLGQYF
-,TRBV7-9,TRBJ2-3,-,TGTGCCAGCAGCTTGGGACTCACAGATACGCAGTATTTT,CASSLGLTDTQYF
-,TRBV4-3,TRBJ1-5,TRBD1,TGCGCCAGCAGCCAAGATCTCGGGACAGATAATCAGCCCCAGCATTTT,CASSQDLGTDNQPQHF
-,TRBV7-9,TRBJ2-7,-,TGTGCCAGCAGCTCATCTGGGGGCCACTCCTACGAGCAGTACTTC,CASSSSGGHSYEQYF
-,TRBV4-2,TRBJ2-3,-,TGTGCCAGCAGCCAAGCCGGGATTGTGGATACGCAGTATTTT,CASSQAGIVDTQYF
-,TRBV25-1,TRBJ1-6,TRBD1,TGTGCCAGCAGGACGACAGGGGTTAATTCACCCCTCCACTTT,CASRTTGVNSPLHF
few,TRBV6-6,TRBJ1-1,-,TGTGCCAGCAGGCCTTACTTGACAGATATGAACACTGAAGCTTTCTTT,CASRPYLTDMNTEAFF
-,TRBV18,TRBJ2-5,-,TGTGCCAGCTCACCTCTAGGGGACCAAGAGACCCAGTACTTC,CASSPLGDQETQYF
-,TRBV2,TRBJ1-2,-,TGTGCCAGCAGTGTAGAGGGACATTATGGCTACACCTTC,CASSVEGHYGYTF